This entry lists 27 T cell receptor beta chains sequenced from one sample in a study of cytomegalovirus exposure and HLA in healthy donors. Sequenced by immunoSEQ multiplex PCR; TCRdb stores in-frame clones only, minus some. The table lists some 340,000 clones, about nine tenths of them singletons. Sample: PBMCs. The source is a woman aged 25 to 39 in good health and CMV-seropositive.

The V gene is TRBV2, the J gene TRBJ2-7, with 7 bases aligning to TRBD1. The CDR3 totals 14 residues. After removal of 6 bases from V and 3 bases from J, the junction contained 8 bases not matched to a gene. Germline V gene lookup returns CDR1 SNHLY and CDR2 FYNNEI. The CDR3 here is CASRLTGALYEQYF. CDR3 bases: TGTGCCAGCAGACTTACAGGGGCGCTCTACGAGCAGTACTTC.

This clone was seen a handful of times. J is TRBJ2-1 and V is TRBV7-2; 8 bases line up with TRBD2. With 7 bases clipped from V and 4 bases from J, the junction kept 15 bases outside the gene matches. Per the germline V gene, CDR1 is SGHTA and CDR2 is FQGNSA. The CDR3 sequence is 17 residues long. CDR3 nucleotides: TGTGCCAGCACCCCCGCGCCAGCGGGAGCCCTATACAATGAGCAGTTCTTC. Translating gives CASTPAPAGALYNEQFF.

This chain connects TRBV5-6 to TRBJ2-7, with TRBD1 as a possible D gene (7 bases). V lost 4 bases and J lost 3, with 17 bases in between. The CDR3 sequence is 15 residues long. Germline lookup yields CDR1 SGHDT and CDR2 YYEEEE. DNA for the CDR3: TGTGCCAGCAGCCTGTTTGCGGGACAGCACTACGAGCAGTACTTC. It yields the protein CASSLFAGQHYEQYF.

The CDR3 coding sequence is TGCAGCGTGAGGGACAGGGATTTCGAGCAGTACTTC. It specifies CSVRDRDFEQYF. The V call is TRBV29-1, the J call TRBJ2-7; 9 nucleotides align to TRBD1. This CDR3 has 12 residues. CDR1 is SQVTM, CDR2 ANQGSEA, per germline. The junction had 6 bases not matched to a gene; V was cut back by 6 bases and J by 6 bases.

CDR3 protein: CASSQETGWDTEAFF. The CDR3 region has the DNA TGCGCCAGCAGCCAGGAAACAGGATGGGACACTGAAGCTTTCTTT. The J gene is TRBJ1-1, the V gene TRBV4-1, with D possibly TRBD1 on 5 matching bases. The germline V gene encodes CDR1 MGHRA and CDR2 YSYEKL. The V and J ends lost 3 bases and 3 bases respectively, with 14 bases between them. The CDR3 length is 15 residues.

The chain couples TRBV4-3 to TRBJ2-7; 7 bases match TRBD2. V dropped 0 bases and J dropped 1; count of bases not matched to a gene: 3. This CDR3 is built from 15 residues. Germline V gene sequence: CDR1 LGHNA, CDR2 YSLEER. The CDR3 nucleotides are TGCGCCAGCAGCCAAGACCCAGCGGGGTCCTACGAGCAGTACTTC. Translated, it gives CASSQDPAGSYEQYF.

The chain combines TRBV7-7 with TRBJ2-7, with TRBD2 matching over 7 bases. J lost 3 bases, V lost 5 bases, and 10 bases had no gene match. Germline V gene sequence: CDR1 SSHAT, CDR2 FNYEAQ (reference sequence). The CDR3 covers 15 residues. The CDR3 DNA reads as TGTGCCAGCAGCCCAACAGCGGGAAGGGGCTACGAGCAGTACTTC. Its translation: CASSPTAGRGYEQYF.

V is TRBV4-3 and J is TRBJ2-5; no reliable D call. Trimming took off 1 base at V and 0 bases at J, with 6 bases between the two ends. Germline V gene lookup returns CDR1 LGHNA and CDR2 YSLEER. The CDR3 spans 14 residues. This CDR3 reads CASSQGVYQETQYF. CDR3 nucleotides: TGCGCCAGCAGCCAAGGGGTTTACCAAGAGACCCAGTACTTC.

This clone was recorded once. The V gene is TRBV2, the J gene TRBJ2-2, with a tentative D call TRBD1 (5 bases). Trimming pared 6 bases from V and 0 bases from J, leaving 8 bases between. CDR3 length: 14 amino acids. Germline V gene sequence: CDR1 SNHLY, CDR2 FYNNEI. The CDR3 coding sequence is TGTGCCAGCAGGTTGGACACGAACACCGGGGAGCTGTTTTTT. Protein sequence: CASRLDTNTGELFF. Supplemented by reference TRBV2 and TRBJ2-2, the full variable domain reads EPEVTQTPSHQVTQMGQEVILRCVPISNHLYFYWYRQILGQKVEFLVSFYNNEISEKSEIFDDQFSVERPDGSNFTLKIRSTKLEDSAMYFCASRLDTNTGELFFGEGSRLTVL.

The chain employs TRBV2 and TRBJ2-7; D unresolved. The ends were cut back, 2 bases at V and 2 bases at J, with 7 bases in the middle. CDR3 length: 13 residues. Germline V gene lookup returns CDR1 SNHLY and CDR2 FYNNEI. CDR3 bases: TGTGCCAGCAGTGAATCCCAGACCTACGAGCAGTACTTC. Protein product: CASSESQTYEQYF.

The chain combines TRBV4-3 with TRBJ2-3; tentatively, D is TRBD2 (6 bases). Between the trimmed V and J ends, which lost 0 bases and 2 bases, there was a span of 9 bases. Germline CDR1 reads LGHNA; CDR2 reads YSLEER. The length of the CDR3 is 15 residues. The CDR3 DNA sequence: TGCGCCAGCAGCCAAGAAGCGGGCCTCACAGATACGCAGTATTTT. Translated: CASSQEAGLTDTQYF.

The V call is TRBV7-8, the J call TRBJ1-4, with TRBD1 as a possible D gene (6 bases). The germline gives CDR1 SGHVS, CDR2 FQNEAQ. The CDR3 contains 12 residues. Between the trimmed V and J ends, which lost 5 bases and 13 bases, there was a span of 14 bases. This chain's CDR3 is CASSQGGYGLFF. In DNA, the CDR3 is TGTGCCAGCAGCCAAGGGGGTTACGGACTGTTTTTT.

V and J are TRBV27 and TRBJ2-5; D might be TRBD2 (5 bases). In germline, CDR1 is MNHEY, CDR2 SMNVEV (reference sequence). Trimming removed 9 bases from V and 2 bases from J, with 16 bases in between. There are 14 residues in the CDR3. CDR3 in DNA: TGTGCCAGTAGGCGGAGGCGCTATCAAGAGACCCAGTACTTC. Protein product: CASRRRRYQETQYF.

The genes are TRBV7-3 and TRBJ2-7; no clear D gene. Germline lookup yields CDR1 SGHTA and CDR2 FQGTGA. V lost 5 bases and J lost 2, with 10 bases in between. The CDR3 is 13 residues long. CDR3 bases: TGTGCCAGCAGCGTCGATACCACCTACGAGCAGTACTTC. It yields the protein CASSVDTTYEQYF.

The chain uses TRBV13 and TRBJ2-7; a weak D match, TRBD2 (7 bases). The V gene's germline CDR1 is PRHDT and CDR2 FYEKMQ (reference sequence). Trimming took off 5 bases at V and 2 bases at J, with 13 bases between the two ends. This CDR3 has 14 amino acids. CDR3 in amino acids: CASSAGDYAYEQYF. The CDR3 DNA reads TGTGCCAGCAGCGCAGGGGACTACGCCTACGAGCAGTACTTC.

This chain connects TRBV5-1 to TRBJ2-7; a possible D gene is TRBD2 (5 bases). Germline V gene lookup returns CDR1 SGHRS and CDR2 YFSETQ. The CDR3 runs 14 residues. V gave up 4 bases and J gave up 2 bases, with 13 bases separating them. The chain's CDR3 is CASSPPRAPYEQYF. In DNA form, the CDR3 reads TGCGCCAGCAGCCCCCCGAGGGCTCCCTACGAGCAGTACTTC.

The gene calls are TRBV5-3 and TRBJ1-6; tentative D call: TRBD1 (6 bases). TRBV5-3 belongs to the ORF category, with a function that is uncertain. CDR3 length equals 16 residues. V was shortened by 0 bases and J by 5 bases, with 12 bases between the two germline ends. The CDR3 region has the DNA TGTGCCAGAAGCTTGGGTTCCGGGACAAATAATTCACCCCTCCACTTT. It encodes CARSLGSGTNNSPLHF.

This clone has just one count. In DNA form, the CDR3 reads TGCGCCAGCAGCTCCTCCCTGACAGGGAACACTGAAGCTTTCTTT. This encodes CASSSSLTGNTEAFF. The chain recombines TRBV5-1 with TRBJ1-1; D is perhaps TRBD1 (6 bases). The germline V gene has CDR1 SGHRS and CDR2 YFSETQ. Between the trimmed V and J ends, which lost 3 bases and 1 base, there was a span of 13 bases. There are 15 residues in the CDR3.

The chain has TRBV4-3 and TRBJ1-1; D is ambiguous. From germline, CDR1 is LGHNA and CDR2 YSLEER. The V gene lost 1 base and the J gene lost 1 base, with 7 bases spanning the gap. The CDR3 sequence is 14 residues long. The CDR3 region is CASSQGAWNTEAFF. For the CDR3, the DNA is TGCGCCAGCAGCCAAGGGGCCTGGAACACTGAAGCTTTCTTT.

This clone came up a few times. The genes are TRBV10-1 and TRBJ1-2; 8 bases are a match to TRBD1. J was trimmed by 6 bases and V by 3 bases; bases with no gene match: 6. CDR1 and CDR2 (germline): WNHNN, SYGVQD (reference sequence). The length of the CDR3 is 14 residues. Here the CDR3 reads CASSEAGTGHGYTF. The CDR3 DNA is TGCGCCAGCAGTGAAGCCGGGACAGGTCATGGCTACACCTTC.

The chain carries TRBV27 and TRBJ2-3; D gene uncertain. Trimming cost V 3 bases and J 5 bases, with 6 bases left between them. Germline V gene lookup returns CDR1 MNHEY and CDR2 SMNVEV (reference sequence). CDR3 size: 12 residues. The CDR3 DNA follows: TGTGCCAGCAGTTTTCCGGGAGATACGCAGTATTTT. Translation: CASSFPGDTQYF.

The genes are TRBV9 and TRBJ2-1; tentative D call: TRBD2 (5 bases). The CDR3 is 14 amino acids. The germline CDR1 and CDR2 sequences are SGDLS and YYNGEE. Trimming cost V 4 bases and J 8 bases, with 16 bases left between them. The CDR3 DNA is TGTGCCAGCAGCCCTAGCCTCCGCGGCCATGAGCAGTTCTTC. This sequence encodes CASSPSLRGHEQFF. Complete variable domain (other parts from reference TRBV9 and TRBJ2-1): DSGVTQTPKHLITATGQRVTLRCSPRSGDLSVYWYQQSLDQGLQFLIQYYNGEERAKGNILERFSAQQFPDLHSELNLSSLELGDSALYFCASSPSLRGHEQFFGPGTRLTVL.

This clone was observed a single time. The chain carries TRBV7-3 and TRBJ2-1, with 9 bases matching TRBD1. Germline V gives CDR1 SGHTA, CDR2 FQGTGA. CDR3 size: 15 residues. Trimming cost V 5 bases and J 8 bases; bases outside gene matches: 10. The CDR3 coding sequence is TGTGCCAGCAGCCAACGACAGGGGGATTTGCATGAGCAGTTCTTC. It translates to CASSQRQGDLHEQFF. Filled out from reference TRBV7-3 and TRBJ2-1, the complete variable domain reads GAGVSQTPSNKVTEKGKYVELRCDPISGHTALYWYRQSLGQGPEFLIYFQGTGAADDSGLPNDRFFAVRPEGSVSTLKIQRTERGDSAVYLCASSQRQGDLHEQFFGPGTRLTVL.

The gene calls are TRBV27 and TRBJ2-1; 8 bases line up with TRBD2. Germline trimming cut 6 bases from V and 4 bases from J; bases unmatched to any gene: 11. CDR1 is MNHEY, CDR2 SMNVEV, per germline (reference sequence). The CDR3 contains 16 residues. In DNA, the CDR3 is TGTGCCAGCAGCCGCCGTGGGACTAGTGTTTACAATGAGCAGTTCTTC. It codes for CASSRRGTSVYNEQFF.

This sequence joins TRBV11-3 and TRBJ2-1; D may be TRBD2 (5 bases). The length of the CDR3 is 13 residues. The germline V gene has CDR1 SGHNT and CDR2 YENEEA. V lost 5 bases and J lost 3, with 8 bases in between. The CDR3 coding sequence is TGTGCCAGCAGCCTCACTAGCTACAATGAGCAGTTCTTC. It yields the protein CASSLTSYNEQFF.

The chain uses TRBV7-6 and TRBJ2-2; weak D call: TRBD1 (5 bases). Germline lookup yields CDR1 SGHVS and CDR2 FNYEAQ. V dropped 3 bases and J dropped 3 bases, with 8 bases sitting between them. The CDR3 sequence is 14 residues long. CDR3 nucleotides: TGTGCCAGCAGCTTCGACAGATACACCGGGGAGCTGTTTTTT. As protein: CASSFDRYTGELFF.

V is TRBV2 and J is TRBJ1-5, with a weak D call TRBD1 (5 bases). Deletions cut 6 bases from V and 4 bases from J, with 16 bases between. CDR1 and CDR2 from the germline V gene are SNHLY and FYNNEI. This CDR3 spans 15 amino acids. The CDR3 protein is CASSAPGTANQPQHF. The CDR3 DNA is TGTGCCAGCAGCGCCCCCGGGACGGCGAATCAGCCCCAGCATTTT.